The 21 T cell receptor beta chains in this list originate from one sample, sequenced in a study of T-cell memory formation after mild COVID-19. TCRdb independently ran MiXCR on the 5' RACE reads; one entry per CDR3 protein. The sample lists over 450,000 distinct CDR3 sequences; just over 20% were seen once. Source material: PBMCs or a T cell subset sorted from them (not recorded which). The receptors shown here come from an adult woman who had mild COVID-19 (a few samples of this study predate the infection). Cell type and time point are not known.

This clonotype was detected a few times. This chain's CDR3 is CASSAASGRALIQETQYF. The CDR3 nucleotides are TGTGCCAGCAGCGCGGCTAGCGGGAGGGCCCTCATCCAAGAGACCCAGTACTTC. V and J are TRBV9 and TRBJ2-5, with TRBD2 matching over 12 bases. CDR1 and CDR2 from the germline V gene are SGDLS and YYNGEE. This CDR3 is built from 18 residues. The ends lost 3 bases at V and 1 base at J; junction bases unmatched: 10.

This rearrangement joins TRBV14 to TRBJ2-5; D not certain. Germline V gene sequence: CDR1 SGHDN, CDR2 FVKESK. The CDR3 sequence is 12 residues long. Trimming cost V 0 bases and J 7 bases, with 6 bases left between them. In nucleotides, the CDR3 is TGTGCCAGCAGCCAAGATCCGGGGACCCAGTACTTC. Translation gives CASSQDPGTQYF.

Regarding this clonotype: A junction boundary mismatches the germline segment, possibly from a read error. This rearrangement joins TRBV7-7 to TRBJ2-5; D is ambiguous. The CDR3 contains 12 residues. Germline CDR1 and CDR2: SSHAT and FNYEAQ (reference sequence). The CDR3 region is CASSLGDETQYF. CDR3 DNA sequence: TGTGCTAGCAGCTTAGGCGACGAGACCCAGTACTTC.

This clonotype appeared a few times. The chain combines TRBV29-1 with TRBJ2-3; 9 nucleotides match TRBD1. Trimming took 4 bases from V and 4 from J; bases not matched to a gene: 9. Per germline, CDR1 SQVTM and CDR2 ANQGSEA. This CDR3 has 15 amino acids. CDR3 DNA sequence: TGCAGCGTTGGGGGACAGGGAAGGTTCCCAGATACGCAGTATTTT. Translated: CSVGGQGRFPDTQYF.

The chain combines TRBV3-1 with TRBJ2-7; D possibly corresponds to TRBD2 (5 bases). CDR3 size: 14 residues. The germline CDR1 and CDR2 sequences are LGHDT and YNNKEL (reference sequence). V was trimmed by 5 bases and J by 0 bases, leaving 11 bases between them. The CDR3 region is CASSMDLASYEQYF. Here the CDR3 DNA reads TGTGCCAGCAGCATGGACTTAGCCTCCTACGAGCAGTACTTC.

The chain is built from TRBV5-1 and TRBJ2-1, with 13 bases aligning to TRBD2. Germline CDR1 SGHRS, CDR2 YFSETQ. The CDR3 extends over 16 amino acids. J gave up 9 bases and V 0 bases, and 6 bases lay outside the gene matches. The DNA for the CDR3 is TGCGCCAGCAGCTTGGGACTAGCGGGGGGAGACGGTGAGCAGTTCTTC. This translates into CASSLGLAGGDGEQFF.

This clonotype was found a few times. The rearrangement uses TRBV7-9 and TRBJ1-2, with TRBD1 identical over 9 bases. V shed 5 bases, J shed 6 bases, and the junction held 10 bases outside the gene matches. The CDR3 runs 15 residues. Per germline, CDR1 SEHNR and CDR2 FQNEAQ (reference sequence). In nucleotides, the CDR3 is TGTGCCAGCAGCCCCGGGGACAGGGCCAACGATGGCTACACCTTC. Its translation: CASSPGDRANDGYTF.

This chain links TRBV7-9 with TRBJ1-1; no clear D. Per germline, CDR1 SEHNR and CDR2 FQNEAQ (reference sequence). This CDR3 has 12 amino acids. The V end lost 3 bases, the J end lost 8 bases, and 10 bases lay between the germline ends. The CDR3 DNA sequence: TGTGCCAGCAGCTTCCACGGGCGAGAAGCTTTCTTT. Its protein is CASSFHGREAFF.

This clonotype was counted a few times. The chain is built from TRBV7-3 and TRBJ1-1, with 7 bases fitting TRBD1. This CDR3 comprises 14 residues. After removal of 4 bases from V and 1 base from J, the junction contained 3 bases not matched to a gene. Germline CDR1 SGHTA, CDR2 FQGTGA. CDR3 sequence reads: CASSSTGTNTEAFF. The DNA for the CDR3 is TGTGCCAGCAGCTCGACAGGGACGAACACTGAAGCTTTCTTT.

This clonotype has ten or more counts. The V gene is TRBV12-3 or TRBV12-4, the J gene TRBJ1-4, with TRBD1 matching over 9 bases. The CDR3 runs to 14 residues. J gave up 7 bases and V 2 bases, and 2 bases lay outside the gene matches. As DNA, the CDR3 is TGTGCCAGCAGTTTAAACAGGGGGCGTGAAAAACTGTTTTTT. Translation gives CASSLNRGREKLFF.

The gene calls are TRBV7-8 and TRBJ1-1; no clear D. Trimming pared 2 bases from V and 3 bases from J, leaving 7 bases between. The CDR3 totals 13 residues. CDR1 and CDR2 from the germline V gene are SGHVS and FQNEAQ. The CDR3 DNA reads TGTGCCAGCAGCTTAATCGCCGACACTGAAGCTTTCTTT. Protein sequence: CASSLIADTEAFF.

The J gene is TRBJ2-1, the V gene TRBV7-9; possibly TRBD1 or TRBD2 for D (6 bases each). CDR3 length: 15 residues. The V gene lost 6 bases and the J gene lost 7 bases, with 19 bases spanning the gap. CDR1 SEHNR and CDR2 FQNEAQ come from the germline V gene (reference sequence). CDR3 amino acids: CASSSRGSGDNEQFF. CDR3 nucleotides: TGTGCCAGCAGTTCTAGGGGGTCGGGAGATAATGAGCAGTTCTTC.

There are a few counts of this clonotype. The rearrangement links TRBV19 to TRBJ1-5, with TRBD1 matching over 12 bases. The V gene's germline CDR1 is LNHDA and CDR2 SQIVND (reference sequence). This CDR3 is built from 17 residues. With 4 bases clipped from V and 1 base from J, the junction kept 5 bases outside the gene matches. The CDR3 spells CASSKGTGGMSNQPQHF. The CDR3 region has the DNA TGTGCCAGTAGTAAGGGGACAGGGGGCATGAGCAATCAGCCCCAGCATTTT.

There are a few counts of this clonotype. The chain couples TRBV6-1 to TRBJ2-1; D may be TRBD2 (5 bases). The CDR3 runs 14 residues. From germline, CDR1 is MNHNS and CDR2 SASEGT. With 1 base removed from V and 6 bases from J, the gap between germline ends came to 10 bases. The CDR3 DNA is TGTGCCAGCAGTGAAGTCCGGGGTCGCAATGAGCAGTTCTTC. Translating it yields CASSEVRGRNEQFF.

The chain is built from TRBV7-7 and TRBJ1-4, with TRBD1 matching over 7 bases. The junction had 6 bases not matched to a gene; V was cut back by 1 base and J by 4 bases. The CDR3 extends over 16 amino acids. CDR1 and CDR2 (germline): SSHAT, FNYEAQ (reference sequence). CDR3 residues: CASSLGQGSSNEKLFF. As DNA, the CDR3 is TGTGCCAGCAGCTTAGGACAGGGATCAAGTAATGAAAAACTGTTTTTT.

This clonotype was found a few times. The chain couples TRBV4-3 to TRBJ2-1; TRBD2 matches 11 bases. Germline values: CDR1 LGHNA, CDR2 YSLEER. The CDR3 is 21 amino acids. The V and J ends lost 2 bases and 3 bases, in that order; junction bases with no gene match: 18. CDR3 in amino acids: CASSQMLGLAGGLPNYNEQFF. The CDR3 coding sequence is TGCGCCAGCAGCCAAATGTTGGGTCTAGCGGGAGGCCTACCGAACTACAATGAGCAGTTCTTC.

This clonotype was recorded a few times. The rearrangement links TRBV12-3 or TRBV12-4 to TRBJ2-2, with 15 positions matching TRBD2. Trimming took 3 bases from V and 1 from J; bases not matched to a gene: 6. This CDR3 contains 19 residues. The CDR3 loop reads CASSFRGTSGGRNTGELFF. CDR3 bases: TGTGCCAGCAGTTTTCGTGGGACTAGCGGGGGGCGGAACACCGGGGAGCTGTTTTTT.

A few counts support this clonotype. The V call is TRBV29-1, the J call TRBJ1-1; D remains unclear. Germline V gene data show CDR1 as SQVTM and CDR2 as ANQGSEA. The CDR3 has 10 residues. V lost 6 bases, J lost 2 bases, and 4 bases lay in between. CDR3 DNA sequence: TGCAGCGTCATAAACACTGAAGCTTTCTTT. Protein: CSVINTEAFF.

This clonotype was counted only a few times. The J gene is TRBJ2-3, the V gene TRBV7-8; the D call may be TRBD1 or TRBD2 (5 bases each). The CDR3 is 16 residues long. Trimming removed 4 bases at V and 3 bases at J, with 17 bases between. Germline loops: CDR1 SGHVS, CDR2 FQNEAQ. Here the CDR3 reads CASSWVGVRSTDTQYF. The CDR3 DNA follows: TGTGCCAGCAGCTGGGTGGGGGTTCGGTCGACAGATACGCAGTATTTT.

This clonotype has only a few counts. The gene calls are TRBV7-3 and TRBJ2-5; the match to TRBD1 covers 11 bases. J was trimmed by 5 bases and V by 5 bases; bases with no gene match: 4. CDR1 and CDR2 (germline): SGHTA, FQGTGA. This CDR3 comprises 14 residues. The CDR3 DNA is TGTGCCAGCAGCGCCGGGACAGGGGGGGAGACCCAGTACTTC. Translating gives CASSAGTGGETQYF.

CDR3 DNA sequence: TGTGCCAGCAGCTTAGGATCGACCGGGACAACCGCTCGGGGGCAGTTCTTC. Amino acid sequence: CASSLGSTGTTARGQFF. The chain couples TRBV11-2 to TRBJ2-1; weak D call: TRBD1 (6 bases). Germline CDR1 reads SGHAT; CDR2 reads FQNNGV. The CDR3 is 17 residues long. Trimming shortened V by 1 base and J by 12 bases, and 25 bases separated the two germline ends.